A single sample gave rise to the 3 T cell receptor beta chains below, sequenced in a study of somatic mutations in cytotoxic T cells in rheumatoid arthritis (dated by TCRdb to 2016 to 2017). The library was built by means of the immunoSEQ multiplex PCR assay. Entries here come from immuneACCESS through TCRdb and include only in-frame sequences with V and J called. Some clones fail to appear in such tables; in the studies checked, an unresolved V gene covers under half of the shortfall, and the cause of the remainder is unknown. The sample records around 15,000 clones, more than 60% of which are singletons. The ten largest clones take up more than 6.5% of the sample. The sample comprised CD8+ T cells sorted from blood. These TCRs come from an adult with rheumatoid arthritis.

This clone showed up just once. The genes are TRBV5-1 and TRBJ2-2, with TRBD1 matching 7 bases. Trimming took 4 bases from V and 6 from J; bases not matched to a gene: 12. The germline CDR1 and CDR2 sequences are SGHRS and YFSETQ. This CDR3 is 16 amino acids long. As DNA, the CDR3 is TGCGCCAGCAGCCCGCTGACAGGGAATCGCGCCGGGGAGCTGTTTTTT. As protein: CASSPLTGNRAGELFF.

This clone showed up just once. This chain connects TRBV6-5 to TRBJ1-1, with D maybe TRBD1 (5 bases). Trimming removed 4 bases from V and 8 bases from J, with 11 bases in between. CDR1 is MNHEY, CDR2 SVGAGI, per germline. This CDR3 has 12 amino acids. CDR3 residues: CASSLGGAEAFF. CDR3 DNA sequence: TGTGCCAGCAGTTTGGGCGGGGCAGAAGCTTTCTTT.

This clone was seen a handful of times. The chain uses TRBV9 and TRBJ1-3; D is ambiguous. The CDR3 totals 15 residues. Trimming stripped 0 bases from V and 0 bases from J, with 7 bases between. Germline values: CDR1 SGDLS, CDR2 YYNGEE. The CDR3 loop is CASSVDALSGNTIYF. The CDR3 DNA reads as TGTGCCAGCAGCGTAGATGCTCTCTCTGGAAACACCATATATTTT.